This TCR beta chain originates from a study of cytomegalovirus exposure and HLA in healthy donors. Findings and limits, study-wide: Evidence from a later analysis indicated that most CMV-associated TCR beta chains looked HLA-restricted. Among TCR beta chains, those listed as cytomegalovirus-associated numbered more than 150. An analysis was carried out later, and it reportedly showed fewer N-insertions in an Asian-associated ancestry cluster than the approximately 670-donor mean.

About this clone itself: The antigen is undetermined.

The CDR3 has 17 residues. The germline gives CDR1 SGHRS, CDR2 YFSETQ. V lost 0 bases to trimming and J lost 0 bases; unmatched junction nucleotides: 3. The PCR employed 60 Vbeta primers together with 13 Jbeta primers. Sequenced by immunoSEQ multiplex PCR; TCRdb stores in-frame clones only, minus some. The sample has about 100,000 clones; around 62% are singletons. Material: PBMCs. The clonotype originates from a man aged 25-45 years in good health and CMV-seropositive. This chain uses TRBV5-1 with TRBJ1-5; 10 nucleotides line up with TRBD1. CDR3 in amino acids: CASSLGTGGYSNQPQHF. DNA for the CDR3: TGCGCCAGCAGCTTGGGGACAGGGGGGTATAGCAATCAGCCCCAGCATTTT.